Below are 3 T cell receptor beta chains sequenced from a single sample in a study of cytomegalovirus exposure and HLA in healthy donors. It was with 60 Vbeta and 13 Jbeta primers that the PCR ran. Libraries were prepared by immunoSEQ multiplex PCR; TCRdb keeps only in-frame clonotypes and omits some of them. The sample lists over 150,000 clones, approximately 76% seen once, with approximately 1.3% in the top ten. Material: PBMCs. These receptors came from a man aged 55 to 70 in good health and CMV-seronegative.

This clone was seen just once. One end of the junction is discordant with germline, which a read error may explain. The rearrangement joins TRBV7-2 to TRBJ2-3; the D is unclear. Germline V gives CDR1 SGHTA, CDR2 FQGNSA. This CDR3 is 16 amino acids long. The CDR3 DNA reads as TGTGCCAGCAGTTTAGTTGCGGTCCGGTTCACAGATACGCAGTATTTT. This codes for CASSLVAVRFTDTQYF.

The rearrangement joins TRBV25-1 to TRBJ1-2, with D perhaps TRBD1 (5 bases). Trimming took 2 bases from V and 8 from J, leaving 12 bases between them. Per germline, CDR1 MGHDK and CDR2 SYGVNS. The CDR3 has 13 residues. In DNA form, the CDR3 reads TGTGCCAGCAGTGAAGCGGGGGGGAAAGGCTACACCTTC. Amino acid sequence: CASSEAGGKGYTF.

The chain carries TRBV10-1 and TRBJ1-2; tentative D call: TRBD1 (5 bases). Trimming shortened V by 5 bases and J by 5 bases, and 12 bases separated the two germline ends. The CDR3 extends over 13 amino acids. Germline V gene data show CDR1 as WNHNN and CDR2 as SYGVQD (reference sequence). Written as DNA, the CDR3 is TGCGCCAGCAGTCCTTACAGGATTTATGGCTACACCTTC. Translated, it gives CASSPYRIYGYTF.